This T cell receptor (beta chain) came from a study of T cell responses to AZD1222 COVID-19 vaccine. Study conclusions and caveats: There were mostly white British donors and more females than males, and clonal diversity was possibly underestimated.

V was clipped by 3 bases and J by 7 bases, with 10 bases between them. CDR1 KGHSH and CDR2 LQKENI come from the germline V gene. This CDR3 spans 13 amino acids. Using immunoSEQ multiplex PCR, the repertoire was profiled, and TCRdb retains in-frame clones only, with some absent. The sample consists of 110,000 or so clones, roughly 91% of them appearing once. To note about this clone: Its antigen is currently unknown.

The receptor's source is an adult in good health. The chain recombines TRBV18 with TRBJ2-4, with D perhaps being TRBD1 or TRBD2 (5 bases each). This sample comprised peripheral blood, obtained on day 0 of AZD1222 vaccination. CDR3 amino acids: CASSPSEGNIQYF. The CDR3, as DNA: TGTGCCAGCTCACCCTCAGAGGGGAACATTCAGTACTTC. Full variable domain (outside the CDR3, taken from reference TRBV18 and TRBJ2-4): NAGVMQNPRHLVRRRGQEARLRCSPMKGHSHVYWYRQLPEEGLKFMVYLQKENIIDESGMPKERFSAEFPKEGPSILRIQQVVRGDSAAYFCASSPSEGNIQYFGAGTRLSVL.